This T cell receptor beta chain was found in a study of T cell responses to AZD1222 COVID-19 vaccine. TCRdb's table, derived via immunoSEQ multiplex PCR, lists solely in-frame clones and lacks some. The sample holds about 120,000 clones; roughly 90% are singletons and the top ten take 7.5% to 9.5%. General study results and limits: White British donors predominated, females outnumbered males, and clonal diversity was possibly underestimated.

Per germline, CDR1 MNHEY and CDR2 SVGAGI. CDR3 length equals 13 residues. The germline V and J ends were trimmed by 8 bases and 2 bases, with 10 bases remaining between them. About this clone: Its antigen is not identified.

The source is an adult in good health. Specimen: peripheral blood, collected on day 0 of AZD1222 vaccination. V usage is TRBV6-5 and J usage is TRBJ1-3; tentatively, D is TRBD1 (6 bases). CDR3 protein: CASSGTPGNTIYF. DNA for the CDR3: TGTGCCAGCTCCGGGACACCTGGAAACACCATATATTTT.